This T cell receptor beta chain was sequenced for a study of T cell changes during pregnancy in multiple sclerosis. Trimming cost V 3 bases and J 3 bases; bases outside gene matches: 8. CDR1 is SGHDT and CDR2 is YYEEEE in the germline V gene. The CDR3 is 15 residues long. TCRdb keeps only in-frame clones here, not all; method: immunoSEQ multiplex PCR. The data contain tens of thousands of clones, 90% of them singletons. Sequenced here: CD8+ T cells from peripheral blood mononuclear cells, sampled in the first trimester of pregnancy. The receptor comes from a female donor with multiple sclerosis, enrolled in a pregnancy study. The rearrangement uses TRBV5-6 and TRBJ2-7; TRBD1 aligns across 8 bases. DNA of the CDR3: TGTGCCAGCAGCTCGCACGACAGGGGATTCTACGAGCAGTACTTC. The encoded protein is CASSSHDRGFYEQYF.